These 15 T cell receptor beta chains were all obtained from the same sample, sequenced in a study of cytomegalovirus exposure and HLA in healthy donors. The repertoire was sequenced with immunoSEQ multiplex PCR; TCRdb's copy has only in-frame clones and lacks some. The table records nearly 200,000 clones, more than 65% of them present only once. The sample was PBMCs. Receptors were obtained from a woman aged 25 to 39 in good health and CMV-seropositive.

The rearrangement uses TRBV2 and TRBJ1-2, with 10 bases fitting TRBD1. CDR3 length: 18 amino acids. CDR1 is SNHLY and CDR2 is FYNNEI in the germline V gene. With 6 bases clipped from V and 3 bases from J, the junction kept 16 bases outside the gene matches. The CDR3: CASRDSGTGVLLDYGYTF. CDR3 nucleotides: TGTGCCAGCAGGGATTCTGGGACAGGGGTCCTTTTAGACTATGGCTACACCTTC. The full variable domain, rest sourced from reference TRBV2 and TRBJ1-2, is EPEVTQTPSHQVTQMGQEVILRCVPISNHLYFYWYRQILGQKVEFLVSFYNNEISEKSEIFDDQFSVERPDGSNFTLKIRSTKLEDSAMYFCASRDSGTGVLLDYGYTFGSGTRLTVV.

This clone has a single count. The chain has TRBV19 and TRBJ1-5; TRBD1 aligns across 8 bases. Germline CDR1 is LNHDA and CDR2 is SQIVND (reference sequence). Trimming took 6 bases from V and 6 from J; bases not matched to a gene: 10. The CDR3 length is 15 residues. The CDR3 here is CASSRSAGGGQPQHF. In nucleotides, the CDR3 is TGTGCCAGTAGCCGATCGGCAGGGGGCGGTCAGCCCCAGCATTTT. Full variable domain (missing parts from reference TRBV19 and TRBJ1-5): DGGITQSPKYLFRKEGQNVTLSCEQNLNHDAMYWYRQDPGQGLRLIYYSQIVNDFQKGDIAEGYSVSREKKESFPLTVTSAQKNPTAFYLCASSRSAGGGQPQHFGDGTRLSIL.

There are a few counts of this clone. The CDR3 loop is CASSLLLAGGEQFF. CDR3 in DNA: TGTGCCAGCAGCCTTCTGCTAGCGGGAGGGGAGCAGTTCTTC. This rearrangement joins TRBV7-2 to TRBJ2-1; 12 bases fit TRBD2. Unmatched junction bases numbered 6, after V lost 5 bases and J lost 10 bases. There are 14 residues in the CDR3. CDR1 is SGHTA, CDR2 FQGNSA, per germline.

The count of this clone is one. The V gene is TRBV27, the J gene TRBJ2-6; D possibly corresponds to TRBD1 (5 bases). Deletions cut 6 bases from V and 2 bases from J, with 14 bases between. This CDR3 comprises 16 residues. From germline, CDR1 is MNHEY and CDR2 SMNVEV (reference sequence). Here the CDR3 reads CASSPPPRAGANVLTF. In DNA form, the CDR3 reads TGTGCCAGCAGCCCCCCGCCCAGGGCTGGGGCCAACGTCCTGACTTTC.

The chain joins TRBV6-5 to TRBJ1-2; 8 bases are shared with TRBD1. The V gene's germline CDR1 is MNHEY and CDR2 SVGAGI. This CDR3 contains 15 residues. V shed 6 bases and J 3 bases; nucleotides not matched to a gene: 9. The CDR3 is CASSPNRQGHYGYTF. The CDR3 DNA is TGTGCCAGCAGCCCAAACCGACAGGGGCACTATGGCTACACCTTC.

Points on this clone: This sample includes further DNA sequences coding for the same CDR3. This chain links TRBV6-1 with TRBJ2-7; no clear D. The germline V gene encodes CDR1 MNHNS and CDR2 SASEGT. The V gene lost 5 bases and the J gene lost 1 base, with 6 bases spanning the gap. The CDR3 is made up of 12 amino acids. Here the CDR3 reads CASSPRSYEQYF. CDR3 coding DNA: TGTGCCAGCAGTCCTAGGTCCTACGAGCAGTACTTC.

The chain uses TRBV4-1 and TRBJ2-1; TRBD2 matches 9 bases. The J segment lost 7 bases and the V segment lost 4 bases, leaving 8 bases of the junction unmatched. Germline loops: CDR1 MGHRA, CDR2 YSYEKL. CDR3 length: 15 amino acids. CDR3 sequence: CASSPSGGRGNEQFF. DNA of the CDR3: TGCGCCAGCAGCCCCTCTGGCGGGAGGGGGAATGAGCAGTTCTTC.

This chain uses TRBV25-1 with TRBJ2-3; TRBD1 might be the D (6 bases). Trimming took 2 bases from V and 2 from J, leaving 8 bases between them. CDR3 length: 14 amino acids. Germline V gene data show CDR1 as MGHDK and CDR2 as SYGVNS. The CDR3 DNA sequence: TGTGCCAGCAGTGAAATGGGGGCCACAGATACGCAGTATTTT. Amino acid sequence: CASSEMGATDTQYF.

The CDR3 is CASSLEERNTIYF. The CDR3 region has the DNA TGTGCCAGCAGCTTAGAGGAGAGAAACACCATATATTTT. J is TRBJ1-3 and V is TRBV11-2, with no clear D. Germline CDR1 reads SGHAT; CDR2 reads FQNNGV. There are 13 residues in the CDR3. V was cut by 0 bases and J by 5 bases, with 5 bases left in between.

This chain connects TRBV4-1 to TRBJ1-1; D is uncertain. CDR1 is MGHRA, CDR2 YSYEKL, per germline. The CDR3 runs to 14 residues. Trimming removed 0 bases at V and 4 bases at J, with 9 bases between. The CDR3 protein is CASSQDFLFTEAFF. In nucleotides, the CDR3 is TGCGCCAGCAGCCAAGATTTCTTGTTCACTGAAGCTTTCTTT.

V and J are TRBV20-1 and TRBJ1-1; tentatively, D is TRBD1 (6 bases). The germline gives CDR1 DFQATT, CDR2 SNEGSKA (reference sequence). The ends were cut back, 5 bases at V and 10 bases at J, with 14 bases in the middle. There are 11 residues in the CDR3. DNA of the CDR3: TGCAGTGCTCCCACAGGGTTTGGAGCTTTCTTT. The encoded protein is CSAPTGFGAFF.

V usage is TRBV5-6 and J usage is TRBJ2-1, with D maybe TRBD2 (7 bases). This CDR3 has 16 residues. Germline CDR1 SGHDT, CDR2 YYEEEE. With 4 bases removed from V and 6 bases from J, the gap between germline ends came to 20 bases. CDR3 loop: CASSGGASRILNEQFF. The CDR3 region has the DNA TGTGCCAGCAGCGGGGGGGCCAGCCGAATTCTCAATGAGCAGTTCTTC.

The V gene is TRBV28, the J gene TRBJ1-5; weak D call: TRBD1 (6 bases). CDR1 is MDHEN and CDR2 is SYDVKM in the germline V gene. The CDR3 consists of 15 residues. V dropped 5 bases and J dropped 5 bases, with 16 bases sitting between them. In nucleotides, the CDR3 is TGTGCCAGCAGTCCCTTGGGGGCAGTGTATCAGCCCCAGCATTTT. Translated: CASSPLGAVYQPQHF.

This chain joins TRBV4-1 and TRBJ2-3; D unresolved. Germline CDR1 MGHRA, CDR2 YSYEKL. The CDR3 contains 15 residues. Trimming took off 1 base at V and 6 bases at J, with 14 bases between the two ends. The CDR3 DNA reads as TGCGCCAGCAGCCAAGTTCCGTGGGCGACGGATACGCAGTATTTT. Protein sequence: CASSQVPWATDTQYF.

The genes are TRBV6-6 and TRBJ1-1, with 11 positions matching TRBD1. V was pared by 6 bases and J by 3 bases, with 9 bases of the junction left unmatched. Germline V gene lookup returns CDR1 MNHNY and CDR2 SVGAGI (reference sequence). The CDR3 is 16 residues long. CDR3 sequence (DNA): TGTGCCAGCAGCGACTGGCCGGGACAGGGGGACACTGAAGCTTTCTTT. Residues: CASSDWPGQGDTEAFF.